The source of this TCR beta chain is a study of regulatory T cells in long-lasting Graves disease. iRepertoire HTBI primers and Arm-PCR of CDR3 regions built TCR beta libraries. TCRdb redid the calling of the multiplex PCR reads with MiXCR, one entry per CDR3 protein. Seen here are 250,000 to 400,000 distinct CDR3 sequences, 18% observed once, and the top ten hold roughly 40%. This clonotype was seen ten or more times. Its target is not known. V lost 5 bases and J 4 bases, leaving 16 bases between the germline ends. This CDR3 region has 15 residues. Study findings and constraints: Shared public clonotypes totalled approximately 3,000 in persistent patients, compared with some 920 in new patients. Persistent-disease Graves' patients showed less TCR diversity than new cases.

The time point denotes: newly diagnosed GD, antithyroid drugs for less than 3 months. RNA extracted from PBMCs served as the sequencing template. The source is a female donor with Graves disease. The chain recombines TRBV12-3 or TRBV12-4 with TRBJ2-3, with TRBD2 as a possible D gene (6 bases). The sequencing used peripheral blood mononuclear cells (PBMCs), collected at new diagnosis, from a patient treated with antithyroid drugs. The CDR3 sequence: CASSVREIGPDTQYF. CDR3 sequence (DNA): TGTGCCAGCAGTGTCCGGGAGATAGGGCCAGATACGCAGTATTTT.